A single sample gave rise to the 32 T cell receptor beta chains below, sequenced in a study of blood T cell repertoires in COVID-19 (dated by TCRdb to 2020 to 2021). The library was produced with the immunoSEQ multiplex PCR assay. The table comes from immuneACCESS by way of TCRdb, which keeps in-frame sequences with V and J called. Part of the clones is missing from these tables; in studies checked, under half for an unresolved V gene and the rest for unknown reasons. The sample records about 19,000 clones, 75% to 90% of which are singletons. Clones ranked in the top ten supply 3% to 4% of the sample. Specimen: peripheral blood. The receptor source for this set is a human donor in a cohort sampled during active COVID-19.

V gene TRBV15 combines with J gene TRBJ2-1; D gene ambiguous. The ends were cut back, 0 bases at V and 4 bases at J, with 13 bases in the middle. CDR3 length: 16 residues. CDR1 and CDR2 (germline): LNHNV, YYDKDF (reference sequence). The CDR3 is CATSRDSLRSYNEQFF. The CDR3 DNA reads TGTGCCACCAGCAGAGATTCTTTGCGGTCGTACAATGAGCAGTTCTTC.

J is TRBJ2-1 and V is TRBV7-9; TRBD2 matches 13 bases. V trimming: 5 bases; J trimming: 8 bases; junction bases outside the gene matches: 6. The CDR3 is made up of 15 amino acids. Per germline, CDR1 SEHNR and CDR2 FQNEAQ (reference sequence). This CDR3 reads CASSPRTSGSDEQFF. CDR3 coding DNA: TGTGCCAGCAGCCCCCGGACTAGCGGGAGCGATGAGCAGTTCTTC.

The V call is TRBV19, the J call TRBJ2-1; D is ambiguous. Trimming took off 6 bases at V and 2 bases at J, with 17 bases between the two ends. CDR1 and CDR2 (germline): LNHDA, SQIVND (reference sequence). This CDR3 comprises 16 residues. The chain's CDR3 is CASRLFAAPPYNEQFF. In DNA form, the CDR3 reads TGTGCCAGTAGGTTATTCGCGGCCCCACCCTACAATGAGCAGTTCTTC. The full variable domain, rest sourced from reference TRBV19 and TRBJ2-1, is DGGITQSPKYLFRKEGQNVTLSCEQNLNHDAMYWYRQDPGQGLRLIYYSQIVNDFQKGDIAEGYSVSREKKESFPLTVTSAQKNPTAFYLCASRLFAAPPYNEQFFGPGTRLTVL.

J is TRBJ1-2 and V is TRBV19; D may be TRBD1 (5 bases). Germline-derived CDR1 and CDR2 are LNHDA and SQIVND (reference sequence). V lost 3 bases and J lost 0, with 8 bases in between. The CDR3 is 14 residues long. CDR3 nucleotides: TGTGCCAGTAGTATCGGCAGGGCTAACTATGGCTACACCTTC. Its translation is CASSIGRANYGYTF.

This clone was seen more than once but under ten times. The chain links TRBV28 to TRBJ1-5, with D possibly being TRBD1 (5 bases). Trimming cost V 4 bases and J 8 bases, with 21 bases left between them. Germline-derived CDR1 and CDR2 are MDHEN and SYDVKM. The CDR3 spans 16 residues. The CDR3 nucleotides read TGTGCCAGCAGTTCTGACGCCCGCAGGGTAAGAGAGCCCCAGCATTTT. It specifies CASSSDARRVREPQHF.

This chain joins TRBV2 and TRBJ2-7; D is possibly TRBD1 (6 bases). V shed 9 bases and J shed 4 bases, with 13 bases lying between them. The V gene's germline CDR1 is SNHLY and CDR2 FYNNEI. There are 12 residues in the CDR3. The CDR3 sequence: CASTKTGYEQYF. The CDR3 DNA follows: TGTGCCAGTACTAAAACAGGGTACGAGCAGTACTTC.

This clone was found once. The chain couples TRBV5-1 to TRBJ2-7; 11 bases are a match to TRBD2. The ends lost 4 bases at V and 0 bases at J; junction bases unmatched: 3. The CDR3 extends over 15 amino acids. CDR1 is SGHRS, CDR2 YFSETQ, per germline. The DNA of the CDR3 is TGCGCCAGCAGCCTTACTAGCGGGGGCTCCTACGAGCAGTACTTC. Its translation: CASSLTSGGSYEQYF.

This clone was detected a few times. The chain combines TRBV19 with TRBJ1-2; D might be TRBD1 (6 bases). V lost 7 bases, J lost 7 bases, and 13 bases lay in between. The CDR3 runs to 12 residues. Germline CDR1 is LNHDA and CDR2 is SQIVND (reference sequence). The CDR3, as DNA: TGTGCCAGTAACAACAGGGAAACTGGCTACACCTTC. Its protein is CASNNRETGYTF.

This sequence joins TRBV28 and TRBJ1-5; D unclear. CDR1 and CDR2 from the germline V gene are MDHEN and SYDVKM. The V end lost 6 bases, the J end lost 1 base, and 25 bases lay between the germline ends. CDR3 length: 19 amino acids. The CDR3 spells CASSPPDRENPGSNQPQHF. DNA for the CDR3: TGTGCCAGCAGCCCACCCGACCGCGAGAACCCCGGGAGCAATCAGCCCCAGCATTTT.

This chain links TRBV3-1 (or the pseudogene TRBV3-2) with TRBJ1-5; TRBD1 is a possible D gene (5 bases). The CDR3 is 13 residues long. Trimming left V 1 base short and J 5 bases short, with 6 bases between. From germline, CDR1 is LGHDT and CDR2 YNNKEL (reference sequence). The CDR3 DNA reads as TGTGCCAGCAGCCAAGCGGGGGATCAGCCCCAGCATTTT. This sequence encodes CASSQAGDQPQHF.

This clone showed up just a few times. The rearrangement joins TRBV7-3 to TRBJ2-7; TRBD2 is a possible D gene (5 bases). The CDR3 is 15 amino acids. Trimming took off 4 bases at V and 3 bases at J, with 16 bases between the two ends. Looked up from germline, CDR1 is SGHTA and CDR2 is FQGTGA. The CDR3 loop is CASSSPQAGGYEQYF. The CDR3 DNA reads TGTGCCAGCAGCTCCCCCCAGGCTGGAGGCTACGAGCAGTACTTC.

The rearrangement links TRBV5-4 to TRBJ2-7; 7 bases map to TRBD2. J was trimmed by 2 bases and V by 6 bases; bases with no gene match: 8. Germline loops: CDR1 SGHNT, CDR2 YYREEE (reference sequence). The CDR3 runs to 14 residues. CDR3 sequence (DNA): TGTGCCAGCAACTGGGGGGGGAGCCCCTACGAGCAGTACTTC. Encoded protein: CASNWGGSPYEQYF.

The chain combines TRBV28 with TRBJ2-3; 8 bases line up with TRBD2. V shed 8 bases and J 2 bases; nucleotides not matched to a gene: 21. CDR3 length: 19 residues. The germline CDR1 and CDR2 sequences are MDHEN and SYDVKM. DNA of the CDR3: TGTGCCAGCTCGACCCTTATCTTAAGCGGGAGTCCCTTCACAGATACGCAGTATTTT. It yields the protein CASSTLILSGSPFTDTQYF. Using reference TRBV28 and TRBJ2-3 for the parts outside the CDR3, the full variable domain is DVKVTQSSRYLVKRTGEKVFLECVQDMDHENMFWYRQDPGLGLRLIYFSYDVKMKEKGDIPEGYSVSREKKERFSLILESASTNQTSMYLCASSTLILSGSPFTDTQYFGPGTRLTVL.

This clone was seen a few times. The rearrangement links TRBV2 to TRBJ2-1; D gene ambiguous. The CDR3 length is 13 residues. V gave up 2 bases and J gave up 8 bases, with 10 bases separating them. CDR1 and CDR2 (germline): SNHLY, FYNNEI. The CDR3 loop is CASSENTAHEQFF. In DNA, the CDR3 is TGTGCCAGCAGTGAAAACACAGCCCATGAGCAGTTCTTC.

CDR3 DNA sequence: TGTGCCAGCTCACCCACCCGGTCCGGGACAGATGAAAAACTGTTTTTT. Its protein product is CASSPTRSGTDEKLFF. The V gene is TRBV18, the J gene TRBJ1-4; 7 bases match TRBD1. J gave up 6 bases and V 3 bases, and 10 bases lay outside the gene matches. The germline CDR1 and CDR2 sequences are KGHSH and LQKENI. The CDR3 sequence is 16 residues long.

V gene TRBV28 combines with J gene TRBJ1-1; no reliable D call. The germline V gene has CDR1 MDHEN and CDR2 SYDVKM. Trimming shortened V by 5 bases and J by 6 bases, and 19 bases separated the two germline ends. The CDR3 loop spans 15 amino acids. CDR3 bases: TGTGCCAGCAGTGAGAGGTCGGGAGTTTGGGCTGAAGCTTTCTTT. It yields the protein CASSERSGVWAEAFF.

This sequence joins TRBV7-9 and TRBJ2-1; TRBD2 aligns across 11 bases. The trim removed 7 bases at V and 7 bases at J, leaving 9 bases unmatched. CDR1 and CDR2 (germline): SEHNR, FQNEAQ (reference sequence). There are 15 residues in the CDR3. The CDR3 is CASTLTSGSTNEQFF. The CDR3 DNA reads as TGTGCCAGCACCCTCACTAGCGGGAGTACGAATGAGCAGTTCTTC.

The chain couples TRBV11-2 to TRBJ1-2; 8 bases match TRBD1. Unmatched junction bases numbered 7, after V lost 4 bases and J lost 3 bases. The CDR3 loop spans 15 amino acids. Looked up from germline, CDR1 is SGHAT and CDR2 is FQNNGV. The CDR3 sequence is CASSSNQGADYGYTF. Written as DNA, the CDR3 is TGTGCCAGCAGCTCTAATCAGGGGGCAGACTATGGCTACACCTTC.

The chain uses TRBV10-3 and TRBJ2-1; D is possibly TRBD1 (5 bases). The CDR3 length is 13 residues. The V and J ends lost 3 bases and 5 bases respectively, with 8 bases between them. Germline CDR1 ENHRY, CDR2 SYGVKD. CDR3 in DNA: TGTGCCATCAGTGACAGGGATAACAATGAGCAGTTCTTC. As protein: CAISDRDNNEQFF.

This chain uses TRBV4-1 with TRBJ2-7; D remains unclear. The V and J ends lost 0 bases and 2 bases respectively, with 11 bases between them. CDR1 and CDR2 from the germline V gene are MGHRA and YSYEKL. The CDR3 length is 15 residues. The CDR3 region has the DNA TGCGCCAGCAGCCAAGAAGTGGCATTACCCTACGAGCAGTACTTC. Translating it yields CASSQEVALPYEQYF.

The V call is TRBV7-9, the J call TRBJ2-7, with D possibly matching TRBD2 (6 bases). The CDR3 is 14 residues long. The V and J ends lost 4 bases and 7 bases respectively, with 17 bases between them. Germline assignment: CDR1 SEHNR and CDR2 FQNEAQ (reference sequence). The CDR3 region is CASSSQTRTGEQYF. CDR3 coding DNA: TGTGCCAGCAGCTCTCAGACTAGGACGGGGGAGCAGTACTTC.

This chain joins TRBV14 and TRBJ2-5; 10 positions agree with TRBD2. The CDR3 loop spans 17 amino acids. Germline V CDR1 and CDR2: SGHDN, FVKESK. V shed 3 bases and J 0 bases; nucleotides not matched to a gene: 7. The CDR3 sequence: CASSQELAGPYQETQYF. The CDR3 DNA sequence: TGTGCCAGCAGCCAGGAACTAGCGGGGCCGTACCAAGAGACCCAGTACTTC.

The J gene is TRBJ2-1, the V gene TRBV27; TRBD2 matches 13 bases. Per the germline V gene, CDR1 is MNHEY and CDR2 is SMNVEV (reference sequence). CDR3 length equals 16 residues. The V gene end was trimmed by 3 bases and the J gene end by 7 bases; junction bases not matched to a gene: 6. The CDR3 is CASSLAGLAGMNEQFF. CDR3 nucleotide sequence: TGTGCCAGCAGTTTGGCGGGACTAGCGGGAATGAATGAGCAGTTCTTC.

The CDR3 coding sequence is TGTGCCAGCAGTTTAAAGCAAGGAGCTAGCGCGAGGAAATTTGCCTACGAGCAGTACTTC. It encodes CASSLKQGASARKFAYEQYF. V gene TRBV27 combines with J gene TRBJ2-7; TRBD2 is a possible D gene (6 bases). Germline V gene data show CDR1 as MNHEY and CDR2 as SMNVEV (reference sequence). CDR3 length: 20 amino acids. Trimming shortened V by 2 bases and J by 2 bases, and 28 bases separated the two germline ends.

J is TRBJ1-2 and V is TRBV5-5; 11 nucleotides line up with TRBD1. V gave up 3 bases and J gave up 6 bases; unmatched junction bases: 19. Germline V gene data show CDR1 as SGHKS and CDR2 as YYEKEE (reference sequence). The CDR3 totals 19 residues. The CDR3 here is CASSSGQGARGILMNGYTF. The CDR3 region has the DNA TGTGCCAGCAGCTCAGGACAGGGGGCGAGAGGGATCTTAATGAATGGCTACACCTTC.

In its sample, this clone was seen once. The J gene is TRBJ2-5, the V gene TRBV19, with 9 bases aligning to TRBD1. V lost 5 bases and J lost 4; bases outside the gene matches: 11. The CDR3 has 16 amino acids. From germline, CDR1 is LNHDA and CDR2 SQIVND (reference sequence). CDR3 region: CASSPQRDRGGETQYF. The CDR3 coding sequence is TGTGCCAGTAGTCCGCAGAGAGACAGGGGGGGAGAGACCCAGTACTTC.

This clone showed up just once. The chain links TRBV29-1 to TRBJ1-4, with TRBD1 as a possible D gene (5 bases). Trimming cost V 4 bases and J 0 bases, with 9 bases left between them. The CDR3 totals 14 residues. CDR1 and CDR2 from the germline V gene are SQVTM and ANQGSEA. The chain's CDR3 is CSVVAGPTNEKLFF. The DNA for the CDR3 is TGCAGCGTTGTGGCAGGGCCAACTAATGAAAAACTGTTTTTT.

V gene TRBV4-1 combines with J gene TRBJ1-5; TRBD1 aligns across 7 bases. The CDR3 spans 14 residues. Looked up from germline, CDR1 is MGHRA and CDR2 is YSYEKL. Germline trimming cut 3 bases from V and 6 bases from J; bases unmatched to any gene: 5. The CDR3 coding sequence is TGCGCCAGCAGCCATCGACAGGGCGGTCAGCCCCAGCATTTT. It codes for CASSHRQGGQPQHF.

This chain joins TRBV30 and TRBJ1-1; no firm D call. Trimming took 3 bases from V and 4 from J, leaving 15 bases between them. From germline, CDR1 is GTSNPN and CDR2 SVGIG (reference sequence). The CDR3 spans 14 residues. CDR3 DNA sequence: TGTGCCTGGAGGAGGAATTCGGGGTCCACTGAAGCTTTCTTT. Its protein product is CAWRRNSGSTEAFF.

J is TRBJ1-2 and V is TRBV3-1 (or the pseudogene TRBV3-2); TRBD1 is a possible D gene (6 bases). The germline gives CDR1 LGHDT, CDR2 YNNKEL (reference sequence). The CDR3 is made up of 14 amino acids. V gave up 6 bases and J gave up 9 bases, with 20 bases separating them. The CDR3 is CASRRQGRTLSYTF. The CDR3 DNA reads as TGTGCCAGCAGGAGGCAGGGGCGGACTCTGAGCTACACCTTC.

The chain combines TRBV12-3 or TRBV12-4 with TRBJ1-2; D unclear. CDR3 length: 13 amino acids. The V end lost 5 bases, the J end lost 4 bases, and 11 bases lay between the germline ends. The CDR3 sequence is CASSATERYGYTF. In nucleotides, the CDR3 is TGTGCCAGCAGTGCGACGGAGCGCTATGGCTACACCTTC.

The chain recombines TRBV12-5 with TRBJ2-1, with D possibly being TRBD1 (5 bases). CDR3 size: 14 residues. Trimming shortened V by 1 base and J by 6 bases, and 10 bases separated the two germline ends. Germline V CDR1 and CDR2: LGHNT, FRNRAP. The CDR3 region is CASGLGQITNEQFF. The CDR3 region has the DNA TGTGCTAGTGGTTTGGGACAGATAACCAATGAGCAGTTCTTC.